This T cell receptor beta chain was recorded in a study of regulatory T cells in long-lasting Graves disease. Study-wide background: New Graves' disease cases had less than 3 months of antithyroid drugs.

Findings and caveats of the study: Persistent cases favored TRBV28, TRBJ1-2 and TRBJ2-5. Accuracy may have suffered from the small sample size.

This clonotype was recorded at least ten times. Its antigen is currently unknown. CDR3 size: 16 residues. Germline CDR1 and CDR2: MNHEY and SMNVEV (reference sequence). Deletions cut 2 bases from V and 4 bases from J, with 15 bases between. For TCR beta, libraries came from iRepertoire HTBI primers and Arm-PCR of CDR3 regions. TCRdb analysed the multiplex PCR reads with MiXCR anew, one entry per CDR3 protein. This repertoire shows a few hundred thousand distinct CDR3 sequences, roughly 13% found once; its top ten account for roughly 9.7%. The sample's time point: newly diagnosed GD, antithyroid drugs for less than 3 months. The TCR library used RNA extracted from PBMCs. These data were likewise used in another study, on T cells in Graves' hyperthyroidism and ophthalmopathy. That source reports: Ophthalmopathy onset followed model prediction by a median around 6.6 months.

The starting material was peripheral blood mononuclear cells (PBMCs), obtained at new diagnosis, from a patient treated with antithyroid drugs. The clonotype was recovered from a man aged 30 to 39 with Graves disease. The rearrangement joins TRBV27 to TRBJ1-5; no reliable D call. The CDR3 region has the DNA TGTGCCAGCAGTTTACAAGCCCACAGAGATAATCAGCCCCAGCATTTT. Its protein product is CASSLQAHRDNQPQHF.